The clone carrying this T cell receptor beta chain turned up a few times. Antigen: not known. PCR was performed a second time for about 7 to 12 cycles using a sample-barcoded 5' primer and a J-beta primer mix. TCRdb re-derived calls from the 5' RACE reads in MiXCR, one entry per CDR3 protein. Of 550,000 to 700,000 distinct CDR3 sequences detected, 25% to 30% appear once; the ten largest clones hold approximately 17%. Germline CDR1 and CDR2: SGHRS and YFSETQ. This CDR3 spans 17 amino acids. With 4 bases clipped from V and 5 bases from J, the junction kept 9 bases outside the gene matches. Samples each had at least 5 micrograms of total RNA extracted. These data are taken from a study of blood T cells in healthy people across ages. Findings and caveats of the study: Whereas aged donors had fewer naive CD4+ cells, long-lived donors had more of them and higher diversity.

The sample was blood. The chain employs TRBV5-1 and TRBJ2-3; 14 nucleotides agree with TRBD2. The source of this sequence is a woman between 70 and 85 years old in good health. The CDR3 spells CASSTWTSGGQEDTQYF. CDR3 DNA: TGCGCCAGCAGCACATGGACTAGCGGGGGGCAGGAAGATACGCAGTATTTT.